A single sample gave rise to the 20 T cell receptor beta chains below, sequenced in a study of blood T cell repertoires in COVID-19. Clones were read by immunoSEQ multiplex PCR, and TCRdb kept only the in-frame ones, dropping some. This table has 240,000 or so clones, nearly 90% appearing once. The sample taken for sequencing was peripheral blood. The source is a woman aged 25 to 39 with acute or convalescent COVID-19.

The chain is built from TRBV3-1 (or the pseudogene TRBV3-2) and TRBJ2-1; 11 bases map to TRBD2. With 0 bases clipped from V and 6 bases from J, the junction kept 4 bases outside the gene matches. CDR1 and CDR2 (germline): LGHDT, YNNKEL (reference sequence). The CDR3 totals 16 residues. The CDR3 DNA reads TGTGCCAGCAGCCAAGAACTAGCGGGAGAATCCAATGAGCAGTTCTTC. It encodes CASSQELAGESNEQFF.

The chain has TRBV12-5 and TRBJ1-2; the match to TRBD1 covers 7 bases. Germline-derived CDR1 and CDR2 are LGHNT and FRNRAP. V shed 5 bases and J 3 bases; nucleotides not matched to a gene: 3. The CDR3 consists of 13 residues. CDR3 sequence (DNA): TGTGCTAGTGGTCCCGACAGGGACTATGGCTACACCTTC. Translation: CASGPDRDYGYTF.

This sequence joins TRBV6-5 and TRBJ2-5; 11 bases align to TRBD1. The CDR3 extends over 16 amino acids. J was trimmed by 7 bases and V by 0 bases; bases with no gene match: 7. Germline-derived CDR1 and CDR2 are MNHEY and SVGAGI. The CDR3 nucleotides are TGTGCCAGCAGTTACTCACGGACAGGGGGCAGTAGGACCCAGTACTTC. Translating gives CASSYSRTGGSRTQYF.

The chain uses TRBV3-1 (or the pseudogene TRBV3-2) and TRBJ1-3; 12 nucleotides align to TRBD1. Germline CDR1 LGHDT, CDR2 YNNKEL (reference sequence). V lost 1 base to trimming and J lost 3 bases; unmatched junction nucleotides: 4. This CDR3 spans 17 amino acids. Here the CDR3 DNA reads TGTGCCAGCAGCCAAGTGGGGGACAGGGGGCTTGGAAACACCATATATTTT. It translates to CASSQVGDRGLGNTIYF.

The genes are TRBV4-2 and TRBJ1-3; D is undetermined. The ends were cut back, 0 bases at V and 0 bases at J, with 6 bases in the middle. The CDR3 extends over 15 amino acids. Per the germline V gene, CDR1 is LGHNA and CDR2 is YNFKEQ. CDR3 nucleotide sequence: TGTGCCAGCAGCCAAGATCGGGGCTCTGGAAACACCATATATTTT. It yields the protein CASSQDRGSGNTIYF.

The CDR3 DNA reads as TGTGCCAGCAGCCCCCAAACAAAGACAGGCTACGAGCAGTACTTC. This sequence encodes CASSPQTKTGYEQYF. The V and J genes are TRBV7-6 and TRBJ2-7; TRBD1 might be the D (6 bases). Germline lookup yields CDR1 SGHVS and CDR2 FNYEAQ. The CDR3 contains 15 residues. V lost 5 bases and J lost 3, with 17 bases in between.

V usage is TRBV10-3 and J usage is TRBJ1-1; D remains unclear. The CDR3 runs 11 residues. Germline V gives CDR1 ENHRY, CDR2 SYGVKD. With 2 bases removed from V and 11 bases from J, the gap between germline ends came to 9 bases. CDR3 sequence: CAISEGRGAFF. CDR3 DNA: TGTGCCATCAGTGAGGGGAGAGGCGCTTTCTTT.

This chain links TRBV6-4 with TRBJ2-5; D is uncertain. The CDR3 has 13 residues. Germline CDR1 and CDR2: MRHNA and SNTAGT. Trimming cost V 3 bases and J 3 bases, with 8 bases left between them. CDR3 coding DNA: TGTGCCAGCAGTGAAAACATCGAAGAGACCCAGTACTTC. Translating it yields CASSENIEETQYF.

The CDR3 region is CASRGLAGGSYNEQFF. In DNA, the CDR3 is TGTGCCAGCAGGGGACTAGCGGGAGGCTCCTACAATGAGCAGTTCTTC. The rearrangement joins TRBV7-6 to TRBJ2-1; 15 nucleotides match TRBD2. The CDR3 runs to 16 residues. V lost 6 bases to trimming and J lost 0 bases; unmatched junction nucleotides: 0. Germline V gene sequence: CDR1 SGHVS, CDR2 FNYEAQ.

The rearrangement uses TRBV19 and TRBJ2-7; 9 bases are a match to TRBD1. The CDR3 spans 14 residues. J was trimmed by 2 bases and V by 9 bases; bases with no gene match: 8. Germline CDR1 and CDR2: LNHDA and SQIVND (reference sequence). The CDR3 DNA reads as TGTGCCAGCCAGACCGGGACAGGGCCCTACGAGCAGTACTTC. Residues: CASQTGTGPYEQYF.

The rearrangement joins TRBV5-1 to TRBJ2-1; TRBD1 matches 7 bases. The V segment lost 3 bases and the J segment 6 bases; nucleotides outside the gene matches: 9. Germline CDR1 SGHRS, CDR2 YFSETQ. The CDR3 totals 15 residues. The CDR3 loop is CASSSRRQGSNEQFF. Written as DNA, the CDR3 is TGCGCCAGCAGCTCGCGGCGACAGGGCTCCAATGAGCAGTTCTTC. Using reference TRBV5-1 and TRBJ2-1 for the parts outside the CDR3, the full variable domain is KAGVTQTPRYLIKTRGQQVTLSCSPISGHRSVSWYQQTPGQGLQFLFEYFSETQRNKGNFPGRFSGRQFSNSRSEMNVSTLELGDSALYLCASSSRRQGSNEQFFGPGTRLTVL.

The rearrangement uses TRBV9 and TRBJ2-7, with TRBD2 matching 7 bases. CDR3 length: 15 amino acids. Germline trimming cut 2 bases from V and 3 bases from J; bases unmatched to any gene: 8. The germline V gene has CDR1 SGDLS and CDR2 YYNGEE. The CDR3 loop reads CASSVNSGPIYEQYF. In nucleotides, the CDR3 is TGTGCCAGCAGCGTCAATAGCGGGCCGATCTACGAGCAGTACTTC.

V and J are TRBV6-5 and TRBJ1-2, with 7 nucleotides matching TRBD1. Trimming at V came to 6 bases and at J to 4 bases, leaving 11 bases not matched to a gene. The CDR3 consists of 15 residues. Germline values: CDR1 MNHEY, CDR2 SVGAGI. The CDR3 protein is CASSIQGRRAYGYTF. In DNA form, the CDR3 reads TGTGCCAGCAGCATACAGGGGCGGCGGGCCTATGGCTACACCTTC.

V gene TRBV7-2 combines with J gene TRBJ2-5; the match to TRBD2 covers 13 bases. With V trimmed by 5 bases and J by 3 bases, 3 bases remained unmatched. This CDR3 is 15 amino acids long. The germline gives CDR1 SGHTA, CDR2 FQGNSA. The CDR3 DNA is TGTGCCAGCAGCCCTGGGACTAGCGGGAAAGAGACCCAGTACTTC. Translated: CASSPGTSGKETQYF. Drawing the rest from reference TRBV7-2 and TRBJ2-5, the complete variable domain is GAGVSQSPSNKVTEKGKDVELRCDPISGHTALYWYRQSLGQGLEFLIYFQGNSAPDKSGLPSDRFSAERTGGSVSTLTIQRTQQEDSAVYLCASSPGTSGKETQYFGPGTRLLVL.

V is TRBV7-3 and J is TRBJ2-1; D unresolved. The CDR3 covers 14 residues. Germline V gives CDR1 SGHTA, CDR2 FQGTGA. Deletions cut 3 bases from V and 10 bases from J, with 16 bases between. The CDR3, as DNA: TGTGCCAGCAGCTTCGAGCCCTCGGTCGGGGAGCAGTTCTTC. Protein: CASSFEPSVGEQFF.

The rearrangement uses TRBV19 and TRBJ1-3; unclear D gene. Trimming shortened V by 3 bases and J by 4 bases, and 7 bases separated the two germline ends. This CDR3 comprises 13 residues. Germline V lookup: CDR1 LNHDA, CDR2 SQIVND (reference sequence). CDR3 loop: CASSIARGNTIYF. The CDR3 nucleotides are TGTGCCAGTAGTATTGCCAGGGGAAACACCATATATTTT.

The sample holds a few counts of this clone. This rearrangement joins TRBV12-5 to TRBJ2-1, with TRBD1 identical over 9 bases. The germline CDR1 and CDR2 sequences are LGHNT and FRNRAP. The ends lost 6 bases at V and 8 bases at J; junction bases unmatched: 8. The CDR3 has 14 residues. The CDR3 DNA reads as TGTGCTAGTGGACCTACAGGGGGCGCGGATGAGCAGTTCTTC. Its translation is CASGPTGGADEQFF.

The CDR3: CASSFGQGRTDTQYF. The DNA for the CDR3 is TGTGCCAGTAGTTTCGGACAGGGACGGACAGATACGCAGTATTTT. V is TRBV19 and J is TRBJ2-3, with TRBD1 matching over 8 bases. Germline loops: CDR1 LNHDA, CDR2 SQIVND (reference sequence). The CDR3 runs 15 residues. V dropped 5 bases and J dropped 3; count of bases not matched to a gene: 7.

The chain has TRBV7-9 and TRBJ1-1, with D maybe TRBD1 (5 bases). The V end lost 0 bases, the J end lost 13 bases, and 30 bases lay between the germline ends. The V gene's germline CDR1 is SEHNR and CDR2 FQNEAQ (reference sequence). The CDR3 has 18 amino acids. DNA of the CDR3: TGTGCCAGCAGCTTAGCGCATGGCGCCCGTGCAGTGGGGGGTAATGATTTCTTT. It is translated as CASSLAHGARAVGGNDFF.

The chain combines TRBV6-2 or TRBV6-3 with TRBJ2-1; TRBD2 matches at 7 bases. Germline CDR1 MNHEY, CDR2 SVGEGT. This CDR3 is 14 amino acids long. J lost 6 bases, V lost 6 bases, and 8 bases had no gene match. CDR3 bases: TGTGCCAGCAGCCGACCGGCTAGCGGCAATGAGCAGTTCTTC. Translated: CASSRPASGNEQFF.